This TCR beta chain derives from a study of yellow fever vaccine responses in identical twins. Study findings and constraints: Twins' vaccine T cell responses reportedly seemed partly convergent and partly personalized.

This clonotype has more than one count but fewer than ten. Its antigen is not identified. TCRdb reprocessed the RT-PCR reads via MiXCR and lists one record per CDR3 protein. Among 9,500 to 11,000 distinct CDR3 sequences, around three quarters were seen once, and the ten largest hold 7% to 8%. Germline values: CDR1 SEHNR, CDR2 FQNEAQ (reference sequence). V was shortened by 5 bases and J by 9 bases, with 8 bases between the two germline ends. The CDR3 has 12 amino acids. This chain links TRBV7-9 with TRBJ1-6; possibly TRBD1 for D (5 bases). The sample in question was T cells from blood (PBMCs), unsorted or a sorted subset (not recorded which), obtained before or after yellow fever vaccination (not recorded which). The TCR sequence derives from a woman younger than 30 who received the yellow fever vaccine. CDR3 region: CASSLGGSPLHF. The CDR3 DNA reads TGTGCCAGCAGCCTTGGGGGTTCACCCCTCCACTTT.